Listed below are T cell receptor beta chains from one sample, sequenced in a study of blood T cells in healthy people across ages. Each CDR3 protein is one row after TCRdb ran MiXCR on the 5' RACE reads. The sample includes about 500,000 distinct CDR3 sequences, less than 25% of them seen just once. These data were also reused for a study on T cells of mothers and their children.

Input material: blood. The receptor set was obtained from a boy younger than 18 in good health. Both conserved end residues are part of each CDR3. A D gene is named only where the DNA matches it firmly. Clone size is given for some rows only: seen once, a few or many times, or a class if the clone is expanded.

D gene,clone size,V gene,J gene,CDR3 protein,CDR3 DNA
NA,many,TRBV15,TRBJ2-1,CATSNRYNEQFF,TGTGCCACCAGCAACCGGTACAATGAGCAGTTCTTC
NA,few,TRBV5-8,TRBJ1-4,CATRGGKLNEKLFF,TGTGCCACCCGGGGGGGGAAGCTTAATGAAAAACTGTTTTTT
TRBD2,NA,TRBV4-2,TRBJ2-2,CVSSQDLAGANTGELFF,TGTGTCAGCAGCCAAGATTTAGCGGGAGCGAACACCGGGGAGCTGTTTTTT
NA,few,TRBV7-9,TRBJ1-2,CASSPWANYGYTF,TGTGCCAGCAGCCCATGGGCTAACTATGGCTACACCTTC
NA,few,TRBV2,TRBJ2-4,CASSDGWVSKNIQYF,TGTGCCAGCAGTGATGGCTGGGTTTCCAAAAACATTCAGTACTTC
TRBD2,many,TRBV3-1,TRBJ2-5,CASSQTSGRETQYF,TGTGCCAGCAGCCAGACAAGCGGGAGAGAGACCCAGTACTTC
NA,few,TRBV30,TRBJ2-7,CAWSALYYEQYF,TGTGCCTGGAGTGCGCTATACTACGAGCAGTACTTC
TRBD1,NA,TRBV28,TRBJ1-3,CASSGKQGSSGNTIYF,TGTGCCAGCAGCGGCAAACAGGGGAGCTCTGGAAACACCATATATTTT
TRBD2,NA,TRBV7-2,TRBJ2-1,CASRRGLAVANEQFF,TGTGCCAGCAGGAGGGGACTAGCGGTAGCCAATGAGCAGTTCTTC
NA,few,TRBV4-3,TRBJ1-4,CASSQGGNSNEKLFF,TGCGCCAGCAGCCAAGGGGGAAACAGTAATGAAAAACTGTTTTTT
NA,many,TRBV28,TRBJ2-5,CASSLKNRETQYF,TGTGCCAGCAGTTTAAAGAATAGGGAGACCCAGTACTTC
NA,NA,TRBV23-1,TRBJ2-4,CASSQSITGAKNIQYF,TGCGCCAGCAGTCAATCTATTACAGGAGCCAAAAACATTCAGTACTTC
NA,NA,TRBV14,TRBJ1-1,CASSQQATTEAFF,TGTGCCAGCAGCCAACAGGCGACCACTGAAGCTTTCTTT
NA,NA,TRBV7-6,TRBJ2-1,CASSQGIEQFF,TGTGCCAGCAGCCAGGGGATTGAGCAGTTCTTC
TRBD1,many,TRBV4-3,TRBJ1-6,CASSPTGGGSYNSPLHF,TGCGCCAGCAGCCCGACAGGGGGAGGCTCCTATAATTCACCCCTCCACTTT
TRBD2,NA,TRBV9,TRBJ2-3,CASSDRDYNTDTQYF,TGTGCCAGCAGCGACCGGGACTATAACACAGATACGCAGTATTTT
NA,NA,TRBV12-3/TRBV12-4,TRBJ2-5,CASGLAEGGETQYF,TGTGCCAGCGGTTTAGCGGAGGGTGGTGAGACCCAGTACTTC
NA,few,TRBV7-9,TRBJ1-2,CASSLDYGDYTF,TGTGCCAGCAGCTTAGATTACGGTGACTACACCTTC
NA,NA,TRBV2,TRBJ2-5,CAILNRDQETQYF,TGTGCCATCCTTAACAGGGACCAAGAGACCCAGTACTTC
TRBD2,NA,TRBV4-1,TRBJ2-1,CASSQAAGGQGNEQFF,TGCGCCAGCAGCCAAGCAGCGGGGGGGCAAGGCAATGAGCAGTTCTTC
NA,few,TRBV5-1,TRBJ2-5,CASSLASRGLSAQYF,TGCGCCAGCAGCTTGGCCTCGAGAGGCTTGTCGGCCCAGTACTTC
NA,NA,TRBV7-2,TRBJ1-6,CASSRMGNSPLHF,TGTGCCAGCAGCCGGATGGGGAATTCACCCCTCCACTTT
TRBD2,many,TRBV28,TRBJ2-7,CASSPLAGGPYEQYF,TGTGCCAGCAGCCCTCTAGCGGGAGGACCCTACGAGCAGTACTTC
NA,NA,TRBV3-1,TRBJ1-2,CASSQADWGYTF,TGTGCCAGCAGCCAAGCTGATTGGGGCTACACCTTC
NA,few,TRBV18,TRBJ2-2,CASSPRSRDGDLTGELFF,TGTGCCAGCTCACCAAGGAGTCGGGACGGGGACCTCACCGGGGAGCTGTTTTTT
NA,few,TRBV12-3/TRBV12-4,TRBJ1-2,CASSPQGHYGYTF,TGTGCCAGCAGCCCCCAGGGACACTATGGCTACACCTTC
NA,NA,TRBV4-3,TRBJ1-4,CASSQAGGEKLFF,TGCGCCAGCAGCCAAGCGGGGGGGGAAAAACTGTTTTTT
NA,few,TRBV3-1,TRBJ2-5,CASSQGTRANQETQYF,TGTGCCAGCAGCCAAGGGACCAGGGCGAACCAAGAGACCCAGTACTTC
NA,NA,TRBV29-1,TRBJ1-1,CSVESNTEAFF,TGCAGCGTTGAGTCGAACACTGAAGCTTTCTTT
NA,NA,TRBV6-5,TRBJ1-1,CAGTGWGNTEAFF,TGTGCCGGCACCGGATGGGGTAACACTGAAGCTTTCTTT
NA,NA,TRBV7-2,TRBJ2-3,CASSPYPNRADTQYF,TGTGCCAGCAGCCCCTATCCCAACAGGGCAGATACGCAGTATTTT
NA,NA,TRBV20-1,TRBJ1-5,CSARGSGPGLTNQPQHF,TGCAGTGCTAGAGGATCGGGGCCGGGGTTGACCAATCAGCCCCAGCATTTT
TRBD1,NA,TRBV7-9,TRBJ1-1,CASSSDRGWWTEAFF,TGTGCCAGCAGCTCCGACAGGGGGTGGTGGACTGAAGCTTTCTTT
TRBD1,few,TRBV6-5,TRBJ1-1,CASSYSRGTGKTEAFF,TGTGCCAGCAGTTACTCTCGCGGGACAGGGAAAACTGAAGCTTTCTTT
NA,few,TRBV18,TRBJ2-2,CASSPKRSNYGGRQDTGELFF,TGTGCCAGCTCACCAAAGAGGTCAAATTACGGGGGACGACAGGACACCGGGGAGCTGTTTTTT
NA,few,TRBV12-3/TRBV12-4,TRBJ2-7,CASSLEQGGWEQYF,TGTGCCAGCAGTTTAGAGCAGGGGGGCTGGGAGCAGTACTTC
TRBD2,few,TRBV28,TRBJ2-3,CASSPGLAGGYTQYF,TGTGCCAGCAGCCCGGGACTAGCGGGGGGATATACGCAGTATTTT
NA,NA,TRBV3-1,TRBJ1-1,CASSPSILAGTEAFF,TGTGCCAGCAGCCCCTCCATCCTAGCGGGCACTGAAGCTTTCTTT
NA,NA,TRBV30,TRBJ2-1,CAWKRWGGNEQFF,TGTGCCTGGAAGAGGTGGGGTGGTAATGAGCAGTTCTTC
TRBD2,few,TRBV27,TRBJ2-2,CASRILAGGNTGELFF,TGTGCCAGCAGGATACTAGCGGGGGGGAACACCGGGGAGCTGTTTTTT
TRBD2,NA,TRBV28,TRBJ2-7,CASSSSLAGGEQYF,TGTGCCAGCAGTTCCTCGCTAGCGGGCGGCGAGCAGTACTTC
NA,few,TRBV7-9,TRBJ2-3,CASSSIRDRPISTDTQYF,TGTGCCAGCAGCTCTATTAGAGACAGACCGATTAGCACAGATACGCAGTATTTT
NA,few,TRBV6-5,TRBJ2-1,CATRGVGNEQFF,TGTGCCACCCGTGGCGTGGGCAATGAGCAGTTCTTC
NA,NA,TRBV9,TRBJ1-1,CASSAEAENTEAFF,TGTGCCAGCAGCGCCGAGGCTGAGAACACTGAAGCTTTCTTT
NA,NA,TRBV30,TRBJ2-5,CAWSVAETQYF,TGTGCCTGGAGTGTCGCAGAGACCCAGTACTTC
NA,NA,TRBV4-3,TRBJ1-3,CASSQDHRGGNTIYF,TGCGCCAGCAGCCAAGATCACCGGGGTGGAAACACCATATATTTT
TRBD2,few,TRBV12-3/TRBV12-4,TRBJ2-1,CASSFASGRYYEQFF,TGTGCCAGCAGTTTTGCTAGCGGGAGGTACTATGAGCAGTTCTTC
TRBD2,few,TRBV20-1,TRBJ2-5,CSASGLAGAYQETQYF,TGCAGTGCTAGCGGACTAGCGGGGGCGTACCAAGAGACCCAGTACTTC
NA,few,TRBV4-2,TRBJ2-4,CASSQKAKNIQYF,TGTGCCAGCAGCCAAAAAGCCAAAAACATTCAGTACTTC
NA,NA,TRBV28,TRBJ2-7,CASTGSGTSYEQYF,TGTGCCAGCACCGGTAGCGGAACCTCCTACGAGCAGTACTTC
NA,few,TRBV29-1,TRBJ2-5,CSVARTDQETQYF,TGCAGCGTTGCCCGGACAGATCAAGAGACCCAGTACTTC
NA,NA,TRBV27,TRBJ2-7,CASSPLQGGEQYF,TGTGCCAGCAGCCCCCTACAGGGCGGCGAGCAGTACTTC